Listed below are T cell receptor beta chains from one sample, sequenced in a study of T cells in narcolepsy. The method was immunoSEQ multiplex PCR; TCRdb's version includes in-frame clones alone and lacks a portion of them. The sample includes 20,000 to 30,000 clones, approximately 80% of them seen just once. The sample comprised CD45RA- memory CD4+ T cells from PBMCs. The receptors stem from a human donor with narcolepsy. Each CDR3 is given with its conserved first and last residue. Each record gives: J gene, D gene, clone size, V gene, CDR3 DNA, CDR3 protein. A D gene is named only where the DNA matches it firmly. Expanded clones are given a class, and other clones once, few, many or no size at all.

j_call: TRBJ1-3; d_call: -; clone_size: -; v_call: TRBV10-3; cdr3_nt: TGTGCCATGAGGGAGAACAGGAATCCCGGAAACACCATATATTTT; cdr3_aa: CAMRENRNPGNTIYF
j_call: TRBJ1-2; d_call: -; clone_size: -; v_call: TRBV19; cdr3_nt: TGTGCCAGTAGTATCTCAAGACAGAGTTTCTATGGCTACACCTTC; cdr3_aa: CASSISRQSFYGYTF
j_call: TRBJ2-3; d_call: -; clone_size: -; v_call: TRBV18; cdr3_nt: TGTGCCAGCTCACCCGGACAGCTTGAAGATACGCAGTATTTT; cdr3_aa: CASSPGQLEDTQYF
j_call: TRBJ1-5; d_call: -; clone_size: -; v_call: TRBV4-2; cdr3_nt: TGTGCCAGCAGCCAAGATTGGAGGAGCAATCAGCCCCAGCATTTT; cdr3_aa: CASSQDWRSNQPQHF
j_call: TRBJ1-2; d_call: -; clone_size: -; v_call: TRBV7-2; cdr3_nt: TGTGCCAGCAGCTCCGACAGCTACTATGGCTACACCTTC; cdr3_aa: CASSSDSYYGYTF
j_call: TRBJ1-5; d_call: -; clone_size: -; v_call: TRBV15; cdr3_nt: TGTGCCACCAGCAGATCCCCGACTCAGCCCCAGCATTTT; cdr3_aa: CATSRSPTQPQHF
j_call: TRBJ2-1; d_call: -; clone_size: -; v_call: TRBV29-1; cdr3_nt: TGCAGCGTTGAAGTCCCCGGGTCCTACAATGAGCAGTTCTTC; cdr3_aa: CSVEVPGSYNEQFF
j_call: TRBJ2-7; d_call: -; clone_size: -; v_call: TRBV9; cdr3_nt: TGTGCCAGCAGCGTAGCGCCCTTGGGAGAGCACGAGCAGTACTTC; cdr3_aa: CASSVAPLGEHEQYF
j_call: TRBJ2-7; d_call: -; clone_size: -; v_call: TRBV4-2; cdr3_nt: TGTGCCAGCAGCCCCCTCGAGACAGGTACCTACGAGCAGTACTTC; cdr3_aa: CASSPLETGTYEQYF
j_call: TRBJ2-2; d_call: TRBD1; clone_size: -; v_call: TRBV2; cdr3_nt: TGTGCCAGCAGATGGGACAGGTCAGGCACCGGGGAGCTGTTTTTT; cdr3_aa: CASRWDRSGTGELFF
j_call: TRBJ1-1; d_call: TRBD1; clone_size: -; v_call: TRBV5-1; cdr3_nt: TGCGCCAGCAGCTCGACTTGGGGCAGGGGGGAGCCTGAAGCTTTCTTT; cdr3_aa: CASSSTWGRGEPEAFF
j_call: TRBJ1-3; d_call: -; clone_size: -; v_call: TRBV5-1; cdr3_nt: TGCGCCAGCAGTTTCGAAACCGCTTACTCTGGAAACACCATATATTTT; cdr3_aa: CASSFETAYSGNTIYF
j_call: TRBJ1-1; d_call: -; clone_size: -; v_call: TRBV10-3; cdr3_nt: TGTGCCATCAGTGACCCCGTAGGCCTGAACACTGAAGCTTTCTTT; cdr3_aa: CAISDPVGLNTEAFF
j_call: TRBJ1-3; d_call: -; clone_size: -; v_call: TRBV5-5; cdr3_nt: TGTGCCAGCAGCGCCGCCCCTGGAGCCTCTGGAAACACCATATATTTT; cdr3_aa: CASSAAPGASGNTIYF
j_call: TRBJ1-5; d_call: TRBD1; clone_size: -; v_call: TRBV7-8; cdr3_nt: TGTGCCAGCAGCTTAGAACAGGGGATTAATCAGCCCCAGCATTTT; cdr3_aa: CASSLEQGINQPQHF
j_call: TRBJ1-6; d_call: TRBD1; clone_size: -; v_call: TRBV9; cdr3_nt: TGTGCCAGCAGCGTCGAGGGGACAGGGGGAAATTCACCCCTCCACTTT; cdr3_aa: CASSVEGTGGNSPLHF
j_call: TRBJ2-4; d_call: -; clone_size: -; v_call: TRBV28; cdr3_nt: TGTGCCAGCACCCCAAGTCAGGGTGCCAAAAACATTCAGTACTTC; cdr3_aa: CASTPSQGAKNIQYF
j_call: TRBJ2-5; d_call: -; clone_size: -; v_call: TRBV25-1; cdr3_nt: TGTGCCAGTTCCCCCCCTGGGCTAGAGACCCAGTACTTC; cdr3_aa: CASSPPGLETQYF
j_call: TRBJ2-5; d_call: -; clone_size: -; v_call: TRBV5-5; cdr3_nt: TGTGCCAGCAGCGATGCTCCGGGACACTTACAAGAGACCCAGTACTTC; cdr3_aa: CASSDAPGHLQETQYF
j_call: TRBJ2-2; d_call: TRBD2; clone_size: -; v_call: TRBV19; cdr3_nt: TGTGCCAGTAGTCTAGCGGGGAACACCGGGGAGCTGTTTTTT; cdr3_aa: CASSLAGNTGELFF
j_call: TRBJ2-1; d_call: TRBD2; clone_size: -; v_call: TRBV5-1; cdr3_nt: TGCGCCAGCAGCCGTAGCGGGGGGCCTAGTAATGAGCAGTTCTTC; cdr3_aa: CASSRSGGPSNEQFF
j_call: TRBJ1-1; d_call: -; clone_size: -; v_call: TRBV19; cdr3_nt: TGTGCCAGTAGTATGGGCCAGAACACTGAAGCTTTCTTT; cdr3_aa: CASSMGQNTEAFF
j_call: TRBJ2-2; d_call: TRBD1; clone_size: -; v_call: TRBV27; cdr3_nt: TGTGCCAGCAGTCGACAGGGGGCTAACGGGGAGCTGTTTTTT; cdr3_aa: CASSRQGANGELFF
j_call: TRBJ2-4; d_call: -; clone_size: -; v_call: TRBV5-4; cdr3_nt: TGTGCCAGCAGCGACCCGCGAGCCAAAAACATTCAGTACTTC; cdr3_aa: CASSDPRAKNIQYF
j_call: TRBJ1-2; d_call: TRBD1; clone_size: -; v_call: TRBV7-2; cdr3_nt: TGTGCCAGCAGCTTGACCGGGACAGGACTGATTAACTATGGCTACACCTTC; cdr3_aa: CASSLTGTGLINYGYTF
j_call: TRBJ1-1; d_call: TRBD1; clone_size: -; v_call: TRBV6-6; cdr3_nt: TGTGCCAGCAGCCGGGACAGGGGATCGCGTCCCACTGAAGCTTTCTTT; cdr3_aa: CASSRDRGSRPTEAFF
j_call: TRBJ2-4; d_call: -; clone_size: -; v_call: TRBV11-2; cdr3_nt: TGTGCCAGCGGCCGGGAAGCAGGTCGCATTCAGTACTTC; cdr3_aa: CASGREAGRIQYF
j_call: TRBJ2-6; d_call: -; clone_size: once; v_call: TRBV7-9; cdr3_nt: TGTGCCAGCACCCGTAGCTCTGGGGCCAACGTCCTGACTTTC; cdr3_aa: CASTRSSGANVLTF
j_call: TRBJ1-2; d_call: TRBD1; clone_size: -; v_call: TRBV9; cdr3_nt: TGTGCCAGCAGCGTAGACAGGGGGCGGCGTGGCTACACCTTC; cdr3_aa: CASSVDRGRRGYTF